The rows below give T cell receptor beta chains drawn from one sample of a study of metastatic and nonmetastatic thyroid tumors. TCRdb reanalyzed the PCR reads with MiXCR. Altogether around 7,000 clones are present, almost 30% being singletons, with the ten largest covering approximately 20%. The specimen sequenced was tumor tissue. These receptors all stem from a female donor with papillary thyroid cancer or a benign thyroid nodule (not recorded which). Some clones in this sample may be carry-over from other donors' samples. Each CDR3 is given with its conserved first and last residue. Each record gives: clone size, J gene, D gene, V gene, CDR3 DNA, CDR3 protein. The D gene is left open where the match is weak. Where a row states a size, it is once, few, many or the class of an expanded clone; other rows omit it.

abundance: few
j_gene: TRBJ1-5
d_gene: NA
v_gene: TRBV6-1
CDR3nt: TGTGCCAGCAGTACAACAGGGCCAGCTCAGCCCCAGCATTTT
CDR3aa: CASSTTGPAQPQHF

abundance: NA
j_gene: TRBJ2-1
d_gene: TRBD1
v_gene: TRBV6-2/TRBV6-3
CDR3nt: TGTGCCAGCAGCCCCCAGGCCGGACAGGGGGCAGATGAGCAGTTCTTC
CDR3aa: CASSPQAGQGADEQFF

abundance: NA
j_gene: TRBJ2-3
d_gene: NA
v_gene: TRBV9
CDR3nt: TGTGCCAGCGGGGACTTTGCCACAGATACGCAGTATTTT
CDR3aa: CASGDFATDTQYF

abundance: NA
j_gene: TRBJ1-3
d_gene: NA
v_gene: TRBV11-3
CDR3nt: TGTGCCAGCAGCCAGGCAGGGGCTGGAAACACCATATATTTT
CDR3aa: CASSQAGAGNTIYF

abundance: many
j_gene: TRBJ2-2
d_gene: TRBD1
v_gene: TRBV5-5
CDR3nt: TGTGCCAGCAGGTCGGGACAGAGGAACACCGGGGAGCTGTTTTTT
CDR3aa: CASRSGQRNTGELFF

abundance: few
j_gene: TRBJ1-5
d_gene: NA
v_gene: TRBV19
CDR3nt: TGTGCCAGTAGTTCTCGGGGCGCGGTCGGTCAGCCCCAGCATTTT
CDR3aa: CASSSRGAVGQPQHF

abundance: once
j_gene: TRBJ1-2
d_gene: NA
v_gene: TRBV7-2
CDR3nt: TGTGCCAGCAGCTTAATGGGCTGGGACTATGGCTACACCTTC
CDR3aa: CASSLMGWDYGYTF

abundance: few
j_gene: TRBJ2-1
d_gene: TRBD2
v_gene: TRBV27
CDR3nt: TGTGCCAGCTCCCGAGGACTAGCGGGAGGTCTGGGCAATGAGCAGTTCTTC
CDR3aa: CASSRGLAGGLGNEQFF

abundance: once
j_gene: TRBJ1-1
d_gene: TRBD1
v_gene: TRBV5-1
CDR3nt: TGCGCCAGCAGCTCGGGACAGGTGAACACTGAAGCTTTCTTT
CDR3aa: CASSSGQVNTEAFF

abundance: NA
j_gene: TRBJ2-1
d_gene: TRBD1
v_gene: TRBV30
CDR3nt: TGTGCCTGGAGGAAGACAGGGTCCTACAATGAGCAGTTCTTC
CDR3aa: CAWRKTGSYNEQFF

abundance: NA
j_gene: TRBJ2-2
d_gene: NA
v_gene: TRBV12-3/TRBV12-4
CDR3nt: TGTGCCAGCAGTTTACGGGACACCGGGGAGCTGTTTTTT
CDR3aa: CASSLRDTGELFF

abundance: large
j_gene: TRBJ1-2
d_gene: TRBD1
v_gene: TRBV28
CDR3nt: TGTGCCAGCAGTCCGGGACAGGGGATTTTCTATGGCTACACCTTC
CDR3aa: CASSPGQGIFYGYTF

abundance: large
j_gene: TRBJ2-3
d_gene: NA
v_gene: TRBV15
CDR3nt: TGTGCCACCAGCAGAGAGTGGGGGGGCACAGATACGCAGTATTTT
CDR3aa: CATSREWGGTDTQYF

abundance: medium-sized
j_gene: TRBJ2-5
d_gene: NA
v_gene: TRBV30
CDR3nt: TGTGCCTGGGGAGGGGGTCGGGGTCAAGAGACCCAGTACTTC
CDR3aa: CAWGGGRGQETQYF

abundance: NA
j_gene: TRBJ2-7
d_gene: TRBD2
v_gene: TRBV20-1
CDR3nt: TGCAGTGCTAGAGAGGGTAGCGGGAGCTCCTACGAGCAGTACTTC
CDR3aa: CSAREGSGSSYEQYF

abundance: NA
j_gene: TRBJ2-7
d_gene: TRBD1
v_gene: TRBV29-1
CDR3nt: TGCAGCGTGGTCCCAGATGGACAGGGCCACGAGCAGTACTTC
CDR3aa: CSVVPDGQGHEQYF

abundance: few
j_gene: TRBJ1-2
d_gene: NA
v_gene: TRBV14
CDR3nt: TGTGCCAGCAGCCTGAGCGCAGGGAAGAGCTACACCTTC
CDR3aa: CASSLSAGKSYTF

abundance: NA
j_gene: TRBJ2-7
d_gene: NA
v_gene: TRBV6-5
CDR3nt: TGTGCCAGCAGTTACTCGCTAACAGCGCCCTACGAGCAGTACTTC
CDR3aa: CASSYSLTAPYEQYF

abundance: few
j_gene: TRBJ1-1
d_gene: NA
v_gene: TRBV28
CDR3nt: TGTGCCAGCAGTTTATCGGGGGGTGGCAACACTGAAGCTTTCTTT
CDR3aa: CASSLSGGGNTEAFF

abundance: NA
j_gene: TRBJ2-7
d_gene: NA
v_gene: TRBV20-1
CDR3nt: TGCAGTGCTAGAAGAGGGGGGCTCGGGGAGCAGTACTTC
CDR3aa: CSARRGGLGEQYF

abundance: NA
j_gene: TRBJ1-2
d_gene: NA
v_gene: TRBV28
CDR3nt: TGTGCCAGCATCTCGGGCAGCTATGGCTACACCTTC
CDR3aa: CASISGSYGYTF

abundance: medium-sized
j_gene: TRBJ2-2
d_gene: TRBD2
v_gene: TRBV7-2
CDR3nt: TGTGCCAGCAGCCTATCGGGGGGGCTTGGCGGGGAGCTGTTTTTT
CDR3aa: CASSLSGGLGGELFF

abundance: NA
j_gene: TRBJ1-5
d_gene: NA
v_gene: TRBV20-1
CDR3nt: TGCAGTGCTAGCGAGGGTGTGCGGCAGCCCCAGCATTTT
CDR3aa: CSASEGVRQPQHF

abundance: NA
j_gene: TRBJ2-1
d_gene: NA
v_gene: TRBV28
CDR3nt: TGTGCCAGCAGTTTAGGAGGGCAGCAGTTCTTC
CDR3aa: CASSLGGQQFF

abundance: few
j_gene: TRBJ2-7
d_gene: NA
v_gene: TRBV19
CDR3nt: TGTGCCACCACGAGGCAGGGAGTTGGCGAGCAGTACTTC
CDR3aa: CATTRQGVGEQYF

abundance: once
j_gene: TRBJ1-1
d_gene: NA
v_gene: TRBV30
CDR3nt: TGTGCCTGGGTATTCAACACTGAAGCTTTCTTT
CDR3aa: CAWVFNTEAFF

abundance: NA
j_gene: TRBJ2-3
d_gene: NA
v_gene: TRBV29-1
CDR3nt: TGCAGCGTTTGCGTTACGGGCGCAGATACGCAGTATTTT
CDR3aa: CSVCVTGADTQYF

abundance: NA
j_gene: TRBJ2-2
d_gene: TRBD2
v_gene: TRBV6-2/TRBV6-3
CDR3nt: TGTGCCAGCAGCCGACCCAAACTACTAGCGGGGGGCTCCGGGGAGCTGTTTTTT
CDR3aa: CASSRPKLLAGGSGELFF

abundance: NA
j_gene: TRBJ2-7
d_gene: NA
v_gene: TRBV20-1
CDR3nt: TGCAGTGCTAGAGATGGAGAGGGTATCCCCTACGAGCAGTACTTC
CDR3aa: CSARDGEGIPYEQYF

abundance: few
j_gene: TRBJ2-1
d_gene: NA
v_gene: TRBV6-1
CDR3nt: TGTGCCAGCTATAGGGTTTTGAATGAGCAGTTCTTC
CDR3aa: CASYRVLNEQFF

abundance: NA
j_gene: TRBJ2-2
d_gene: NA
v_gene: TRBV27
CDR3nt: TGTGCCAGCAGCCTGGGAGGGGGCATCGGGGAGCTGTTTTTT
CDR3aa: CASSLGGGIGELFF

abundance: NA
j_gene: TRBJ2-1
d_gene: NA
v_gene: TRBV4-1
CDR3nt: TGCGCCAGCAGCCCCGGGCTCAGCTCCTACAATGAGCAGTTCTTC
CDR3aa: CASSPGLSSYNEQFF

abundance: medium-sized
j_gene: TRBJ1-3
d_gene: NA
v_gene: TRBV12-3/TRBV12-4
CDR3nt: TGTGCCAGCAGAGGGTTAATCTCTGGAAACACCATATATTTT
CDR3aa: CASRGLISGNTIYF

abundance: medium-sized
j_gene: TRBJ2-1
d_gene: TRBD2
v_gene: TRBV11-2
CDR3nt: TGTGCCAGCAGCCCATGGACTAGCGGGGGCGGGAATGAGCAGTTCTTC
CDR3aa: CASSPWTSGGGNEQFF

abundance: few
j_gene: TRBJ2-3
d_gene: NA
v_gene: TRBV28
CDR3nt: TGTGCCAGCAGTACGGGACTTCGCTCGGATACGCAGTATTTT
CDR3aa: CASSTGLRSDTQYF

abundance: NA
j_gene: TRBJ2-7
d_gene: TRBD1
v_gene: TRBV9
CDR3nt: TGTGCCAGCAGCGTCGCCGGGACAGCGGATTACGAGCAGTACTTC
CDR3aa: CASSVAGTADYEQYF

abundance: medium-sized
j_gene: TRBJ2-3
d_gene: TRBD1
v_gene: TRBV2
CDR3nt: TGTGCCAGCAGACCAGGACAGGGGAGGGGAGATACGCAGTATTTT
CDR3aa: CASRPGQGRGDTQYF

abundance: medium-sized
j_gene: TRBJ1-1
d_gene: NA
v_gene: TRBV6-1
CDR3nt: TGTGCCAGCACTTACATGAGAGGGACTGAAGCTTTCTTT
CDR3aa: CASTYMRGTEAFF

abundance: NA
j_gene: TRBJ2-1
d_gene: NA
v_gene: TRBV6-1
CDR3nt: TGTGCCAGCAGTCGGGACTCCTACAATGAGCAGTTCTTC
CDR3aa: CASSRDSYNEQFF

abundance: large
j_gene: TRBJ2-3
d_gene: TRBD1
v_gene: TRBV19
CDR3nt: TGTGCCAGTAGGCGGACAGGACAGTTTTCTAGCACAGATACGCAGTATTTT
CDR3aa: CASRRTGQFSSTDTQYF

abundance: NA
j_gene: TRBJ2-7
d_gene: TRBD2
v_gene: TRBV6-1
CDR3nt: TGTGCCAGCATTTATTCTCGTGGGGCGGGGGTTAGGGAGCAGTACTTC
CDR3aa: CASIYSRGAGVREQYF

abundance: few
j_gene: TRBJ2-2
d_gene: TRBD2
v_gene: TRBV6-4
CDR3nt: TGTGCCAGCAGTGACGGGGCGGGAGGACCCACCGGGGAGCTGTTTTTT
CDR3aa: CASSDGAGGPTGELFF

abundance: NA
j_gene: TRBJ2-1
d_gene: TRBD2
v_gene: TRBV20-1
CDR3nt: TGCAGTGCTAGGGGCCTTGGACTAGATCGTGAGCAGTTCTTC
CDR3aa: CSARGLGLDREQFF

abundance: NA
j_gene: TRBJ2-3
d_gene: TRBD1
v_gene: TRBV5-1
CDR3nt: TGCGCCAGCAGGGACCAGGGACAGGGTCATGCAGATACGCAGTATTTT
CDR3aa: CASRDQGQGHADTQYF

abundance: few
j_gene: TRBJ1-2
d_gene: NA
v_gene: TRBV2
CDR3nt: TGTGCCAGCAAGTCAGCCGGGGGGAATGGCTACACCTTC
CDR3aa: CASKSAGGNGYTF

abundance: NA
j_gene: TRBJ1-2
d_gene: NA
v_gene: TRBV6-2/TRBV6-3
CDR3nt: TGTGCCAGCAGTTCCCAAACCTCGGCCACCTTC
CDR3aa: CASSSQTSATF

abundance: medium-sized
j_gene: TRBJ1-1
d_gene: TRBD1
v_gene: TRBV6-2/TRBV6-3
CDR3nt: TGTGCCAGCAGTATAACCAGGGGGGTGAGGACTGAAGCTTTCTTT
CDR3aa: CASSITRGVRTEAFF

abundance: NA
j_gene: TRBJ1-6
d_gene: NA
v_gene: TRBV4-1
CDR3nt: TGCGCCAGCAGCCACGACGGGGAGTTTGGTTCACCCCTCCACTTT
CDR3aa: CASSHDGEFGSPLHF

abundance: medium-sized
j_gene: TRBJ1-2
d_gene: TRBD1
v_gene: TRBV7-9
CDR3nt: TGTGCCAGCAGCGGGACAGCTTATGGCTACACCTTC
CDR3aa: CASSGTAYGYTF

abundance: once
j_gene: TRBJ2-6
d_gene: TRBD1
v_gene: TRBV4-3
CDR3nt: TGCGCCAGCAGCCAAACCGGGACAGGAGTTTCTGGGGCCAACGTCCTGACTTTC
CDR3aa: CASSQTGTGVSGANVLTF

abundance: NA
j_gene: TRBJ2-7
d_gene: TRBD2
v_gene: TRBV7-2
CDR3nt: TGTGCCAGCAGCCGGGAGGGCCTCAGCGAGCAGTACTTC
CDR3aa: CASSREGLSEQYF

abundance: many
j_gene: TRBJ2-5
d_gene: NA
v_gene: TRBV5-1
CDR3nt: TGCGCCAGCAGCTTGATGGGACACCGACCGGGGGAGACCCAGTACTTC
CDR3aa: CASSLMGHRPGETQYF

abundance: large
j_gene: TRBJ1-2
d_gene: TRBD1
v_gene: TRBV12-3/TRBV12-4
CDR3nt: TGTGCCAGCAGTCTAAGACAGGGATCCTATGGCTACACCTTC
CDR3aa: CASSLRQGSYGYTF

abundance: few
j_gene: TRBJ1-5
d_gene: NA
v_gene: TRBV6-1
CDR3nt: TGTGCCAGCATGGGTCCCCTCAAGTACAATCAGCCCCAGCATTTT
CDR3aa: CASMGPLKYNQPQHF

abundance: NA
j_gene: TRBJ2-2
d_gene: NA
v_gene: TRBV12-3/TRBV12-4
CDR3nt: TGTGCCAGCAGGTGGTCCGGGGAGCTGTTTTTT
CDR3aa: CASRWSGELFF